Shown below are 9 T cell receptor beta chains from a single sample sequenced in a study of tumour-infiltrating T cells in Burkitt lymphoma. Sequenced by immunoSEQ multiplex PCR; TCRdb stores in-frame clones only, minus some. Of approximately 46,000 clones in the sample, around 30% were seen once. The sequencing sample was made of tumor tissue. These receptors were taken from a human donor with Burkitt lymphoma.

This clone has more than one count but fewer than ten. This chain uses TRBV7-9 with TRBJ2-3; tentatively, D is TRBD2 (5 bases). V was cut by 0 bases and J by 4 bases, with 14 bases left in between. The germline gives CDR1 SEHNR, CDR2 FQNEAQ (reference sequence). The CDR3 extends over 16 amino acids. CDR3 sequence: CASSLAPLGHPDTQYF. Here the CDR3 DNA reads TGTGCCAGCAGCTTAGCCCCACTAGGGCACCCAGATACGCAGTATTTT. The entire variable domain, with the rest obtained from reference TRBV7-9 and TRBJ2-3, is as follows: DTGVSQNPRHKITKRGQNVTFRCDPISEHNRLYWYRQTLGQGPEFLTYFQNEAQLEKSRLLSDRFSAERPKGSFSTLEIQRTEQGDSAMYLCASSLAPLGHPDTQYFGPGTRLTVL.

This clone has just a few counts. The chain couples TRBV5-1 to TRBJ2-1, with 9 bases lining up with TRBD2. V dropped 0 bases and J dropped 5; count of bases not matched to a gene: 3. The germline gives CDR1 SGHRS, CDR2 YFSETQ. The CDR3 is made up of 15 amino acids. CDR3 sequence (DNA): TGCGCCAGCAGCTTGGAACTAGCGGGCCACAATGAGCAGTTCTTC. Translated: CASSLELAGHNEQFF.

This clone was seen more than once but under ten times. J is TRBJ1-1 and V is TRBV5-1; 7 bases map to TRBD1. The germline V gene encodes CDR1 SGHRS and CDR2 YFSETQ. With V trimmed by 5 bases and J by 3 bases, 4 bases remained unmatched. The CDR3 is 13 amino acids. The chain's CDR3 is CASRFDRDTEAFF. The CDR3 nucleotides read TGCGCCAGCAGATTCGACAGGGACACTGAAGCTTTCTTT.

Only a few counts were recorded for this clone. This sequence joins TRBV7-2 and TRBJ1-1, with D unclear. The CDR3 contains 12 residues. Deletions cut 1 base from V and 6 bases from J, with 6 bases between. In germline, CDR1 is SGHTA, CDR2 FQGNSA. The CDR3 sequence: CASSLGFAEAFF. In nucleotides, the CDR3 is TGTGCCAGCAGCTTAGGGTTCGCTGAAGCTTTCTTT.

The chain couples TRBV2 to TRBJ2-5; possibly TRBD2 for D (5 bases). In germline, CDR1 is SNHLY, CDR2 FYNNEI. The length of the CDR3 is 14 residues. Trimming pared 3 bases from V and 2 bases from J, leaving 10 bases between. DNA for the CDR3: TGTGCCAGCAGTGACAACGGCGGGCAAGAGACCCAGTACTTC. Residues: CASSDNGGQETQYF.

The rearrangement joins TRBV7-9 to TRBJ2-7; 9 nucleotides line up with TRBD2. Germline V gene data show CDR1 as SEHNR and CDR2 as FQNEAQ (reference sequence). The CDR3 is 15 amino acids. The V and J ends lost 6 bases and 2 bases, in that order; junction bases with no gene match: 8. CDR3 in DNA: TGTGCCAGCAGTAATTTAGGACTAGCGACCTACGAGCAGTACTTC. Protein sequence: CASSNLGLATYEQYF.

The chain joins TRBV7-9 to TRBJ1-2, with a possible D match to TRBD1 (6 bases). Germline-derived CDR1 and CDR2 are SEHNR and FQNEAQ (reference sequence). The CDR3 consists of 13 residues. Trimming cost V 5 bases and J 8 bases, with 15 bases left between them. CDR3 sequence: CASSPGGRGGYTF. CDR3 DNA sequence: TGTGCCAGCAGCCCGGGGGGGCGCGGCGGCTACACCTTC. The full variable domain, its missing parts supplied by reference TRBV7-9 and TRBJ1-2, is DTGVSQNPRHKITKRGQNVTFRCDPISEHNRLYWYRQTLGQGPEFLTYFQNEAQLEKSRLLSDRFSAERPKGSFSTLEIQRTEQGDSAMYLCASSPGGRGGYTFGSGTRLTVV.

This clone was detected a few times. The J gene is TRBJ1-6, the V gene TRBV4-1; D not certain. The CDR3 covers 17 residues. The V gene lost 2 bases and the J gene lost 0 bases, with 11 bases spanning the gap. Germline V gene lookup returns CDR1 MGHRA and CDR2 YSYEKL. CDR3 amino acids: CASSQPEDTSYNSPLHF. As DNA, the CDR3 is TGCGCCAGCAGCCAACCCGAAGACACCTCCTATAATTCACCCCTCCACTTT.

The rearrangement links TRBV5-5 to TRBJ1-5; D is possibly TRBD1 (6 bases). The V gene's germline CDR1 is SGHKS and CDR2 YYEKEE (reference sequence). V was trimmed by 0 bases and J by 3 bases, leaving 10 bases between them. This CDR3 contains 15 residues. The CDR3 sequence: CASSLVGGFNQPQHF. The CDR3 DNA reads as TGTGCCAGCAGCTTGGTCGGGGGCTTCAATCAGCCCCAGCATTTT.